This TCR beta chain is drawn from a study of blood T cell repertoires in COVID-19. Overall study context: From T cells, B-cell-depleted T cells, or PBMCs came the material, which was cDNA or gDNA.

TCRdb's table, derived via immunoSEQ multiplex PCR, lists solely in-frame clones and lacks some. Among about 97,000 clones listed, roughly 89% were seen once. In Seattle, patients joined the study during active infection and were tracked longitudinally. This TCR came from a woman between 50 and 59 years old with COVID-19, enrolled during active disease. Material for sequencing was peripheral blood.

The CDR3 DNA reads TGTGCAAGTCGCTTGTATGAGACCCAGTACTTC. Its protein product is CASRLYETQYF. V usage is TRBV12-2 and J usage is TRBJ2-5; TRBD2, the D gene given by the table, was not confirmed from the DNA. TRBV12-2 is given as a pseudogene. The CDR3 loop spans 11 amino acids.